The 8 T cell receptor beta chains below come from one sample, sequenced in a study of T cell responses to AZD1222 COVID-19 vaccine. Assay used: immunoSEQ multiplex PCR; TCRdb lists only in-frame clones, some missing. The table has about 140,000 clones, just under 95% seen once. The sequences come from peripheral blood, collected on day 0 of AZD1222 vaccination. All receptors derive from an adult in good health.

The gene calls are TRBV7-2 and TRBJ2-7; no definite D call. V was trimmed by 1 base and J by 0 bases, leaving 7 bases between them. This CDR3 region has 14 residues. The germline gives CDR1 SGHTA, CDR2 FQGNSA. The CDR3 loop is CASSLGRNSYEQYF. The CDR3 DNA reads as TGTGCCAGCAGCTTAGGCAGGAACTCCTACGAGCAGTACTTC.

In the case of this clone: At one end the junction does not follow the germline gene, possibly because of a read error. The V gene is TRBV5-3, the J gene TRBJ1-1; TRBD1 might be the D (5 bases). TRBV5-3 is designated an ORF whose function remains uncertain. The CDR3 extends over 12 amino acids. The chain's CDR3 is CARSVIRDGRNF. CDR3 bases: TGTGCCAGAAGCGTCATACGGGACGGCCGAAACTTT.

The rearrangement joins TRBV5-1 to TRBJ1-1; D may be TRBD1 (5 bases). From germline, CDR1 is SGHRS and CDR2 YFSETQ. This CDR3 contains 15 residues. Trimming cost V 2 bases and J 11 bases, with 22 bases left between them. The CDR3 DNA reads as TGCGCCAGCAGCTTTATTGGGACCCCAGAGATTAGGGCTTTCTTT. It yields the protein CASSFIGTPEIRAFF.

This chain uses TRBV7-3 with TRBJ1-1; D possibly corresponds to TRBD1 (6 bases). Trimming pared 4 bases from V and 9 bases from J, leaving 15 bases between. The CDR3 sequence is 13 residues long. Germline CDR1 and CDR2: SGHTA and FQGTGA. Here the CDR3 reads CASSYGPGDKAFF. The CDR3 DNA follows: TGTGCCAGCAGCTACGGTCCAGGGGACAAAGCTTTCTTT.

V is TRBV24-1 and J is TRBJ2-1; the match to TRBD2 covers 11 bases. In germline, CDR1 is KGHDR, CDR2 SFDVKD. V lost 4 bases and J lost 7; bases outside the gene matches: 14. The CDR3 is 18 residues long. The CDR3 DNA follows: TGTGCCACCAGTGACCCAACTAGCGGGAGCACTTTTTATAATGAGCAGTTCTTC. Amino acid sequence: CATSDPTSGSTFYNEQFF.

The genes are TRBV3-1 (or the pseudogene TRBV3-2) and TRBJ1-2; 8 nucleotides line up with TRBD1. V lost 5 bases, J lost 10 bases, and 9 bases stayed unmatched. The CDR3 length is 13 residues. CDR1 is LGHDT, CDR2 YNNKEL, per germline (reference sequence). The CDR3 DNA reads TGTGCCAGCAGCTCATCGGGACAGGTCTACTACACCTTC. Translating gives CASSSSGQVYYTF.

The V gene is TRBV7-9, the J gene TRBJ2-3; D is unclear. The CDR3 covers 15 residues. Germline V CDR1 and CDR2: SEHNR, FQNEAQ (reference sequence). V was cut by 5 bases and J by 2 bases, with 14 bases left in between. CDR3 sequence: CASSPQETPTDTQYF. CDR3 nucleotides: TGTGCCAGCAGCCCCCAGGAGACCCCCACAGATACGCAGTATTTT.

This clone was counted once. The genes are TRBV14 and TRBJ1-1, with D unclear. Looked up from germline, CDR1 is SGHDN and CDR2 is FVKESK. This CDR3 is 12 amino acids long. Trimming cost V 0 bases and J 10 bases, with 9 bases left between them. CDR3 coding DNA: TGTGCCAGCAGCCAAGAGGGTAGGCGAGCTTTCTTT. Its translation is CASSQEGRRAFF.